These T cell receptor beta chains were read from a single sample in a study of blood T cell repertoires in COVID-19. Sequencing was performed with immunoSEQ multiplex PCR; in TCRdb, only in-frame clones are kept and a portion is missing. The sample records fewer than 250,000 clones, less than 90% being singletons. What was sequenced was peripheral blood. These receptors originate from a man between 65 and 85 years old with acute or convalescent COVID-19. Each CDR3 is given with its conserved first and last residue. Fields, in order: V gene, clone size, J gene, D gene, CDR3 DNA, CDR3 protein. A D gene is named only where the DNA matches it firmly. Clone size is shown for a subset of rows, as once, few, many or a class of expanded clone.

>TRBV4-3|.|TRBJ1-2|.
TGCGCCAGCAGCCAAGATTTGGGAGGGGGTTGGGGCTACACCTTC
CASSQDLGGGWGYTF
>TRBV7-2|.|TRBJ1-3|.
TGTGCCAGCAGCTTACAGGGAACTGGAAACACCATATATTTT
CASSLQGTGNTIYF
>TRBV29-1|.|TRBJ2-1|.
TGCAGCGTTGGGGCGGCGAGGGCCAATGAGCAGTTCTTC
CSVGAARANEQFF
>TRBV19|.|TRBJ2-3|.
TGTGCCAGTAGTATAGATCGGATCTACCGGGGCACAGATACGCAGTATTTT
CASSIDRIYRGTDTQYF
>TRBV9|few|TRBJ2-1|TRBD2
TGTGCCAGCAGCGTAGCTTTGGGGGAGGGTGACAATGAGCAGTTCTTC
CASSVALGEGDNEQFF
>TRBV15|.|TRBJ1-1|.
TGTGCCACCAGCAGAGATTCCGGGAACACTGAAGCTTTCTTT
CATSRDSGNTEAFF
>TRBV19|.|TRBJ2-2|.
TGTGCCAGTAGTATAAACAGGAACACCGGGGAGCTGTTTTTT
CASSINRNTGELFF
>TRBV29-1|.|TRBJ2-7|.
TGCAGCGCCCGTTCGAACCCCGGCGGTCCCTCCTACGAGCAGTACTTC
CSARSNPGGPSYEQYF
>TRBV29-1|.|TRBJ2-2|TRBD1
TGCAGCGCCATGACAGGGGGCGGGACTAGGAGCGGGGAGCTGTTTTTT
CSAMTGGGTRSGELFF
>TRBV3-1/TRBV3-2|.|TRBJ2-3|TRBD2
TGTGCCAGCAGTTACGGGACTAGCGGGAGGGACGCAGATACGCAGTATTTT
CASSYGTSGRDADTQYF
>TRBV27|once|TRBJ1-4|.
TGTGCCAGCAGTTTTGGGAGGGGCTTGGGGGAAAAACTGTTTTTT
CASSFGRGLGEKLFF
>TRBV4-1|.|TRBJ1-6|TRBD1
TGCGCCAGCAGCCAAGCTGACAGGGTGGCACCCCTCCACTTT
CASSQADRVAPLHF
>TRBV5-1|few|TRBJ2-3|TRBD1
TGCGCCAGCAGCCGTACGGGACAGGGGACCACAGATACGCAGTATTTT
CASSRTGQGTTDTQYF
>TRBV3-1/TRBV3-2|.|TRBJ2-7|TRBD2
TGTGCCAGCAGCGCGGGACTAGCCGCGGAGCAGTACTTC
CASSAGLAAEQYF
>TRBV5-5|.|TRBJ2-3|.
TGTGCCAGCAGCAACCTCCCAGGGCGGTGGACAGATACGCAGTATTTT
CASSNLPGRWTDTQYF
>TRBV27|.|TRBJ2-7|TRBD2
TGTGCCAGCAGTTTACGGCGGGGGGCCTACGAGCAGTACTTC
CASSLRRGAYEQYF
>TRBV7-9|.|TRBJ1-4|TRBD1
TGTGCCAGCAGCTCGGGACAGCTTAATGAAAAACTGTTTTTT
CASSSGQLNEKLFF
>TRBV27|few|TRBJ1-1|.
TGTGCCAGCAGTTGGACAGTGAACACTGAAGCTTTCTTT
CASSWTVNTEAFF
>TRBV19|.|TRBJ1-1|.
TGTGCCAGTAGTAGCTCAGGGTCTCAAGCTTTCTTT
CASSSSGSQAFF
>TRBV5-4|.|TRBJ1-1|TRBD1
TGTGCCAGCAGCCCCAGGGGGCTGACTGAAGCTTTCTTT
CASSPRGLTEAFF
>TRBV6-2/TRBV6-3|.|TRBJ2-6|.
TGTGCCAGCAGTTACGAGGGTACTGGGGCCAACGTCCTGACTTTC
CASSYEGTGANVLTF
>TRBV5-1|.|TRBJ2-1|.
TGCGCCAGCAGCTTGAGGGGTGGATCCTACAATGAGCAGTTCTTC
CASSLRGGSYNEQFF
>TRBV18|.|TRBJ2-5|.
TGTGCCAGCTCACCTCTCAGGGCCGAGACCCAGTACTTC
CASSPLRAETQYF
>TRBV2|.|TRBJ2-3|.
TGTGCCAGCAGTGCCCCTACCTATAGCACAGATACGCAGTATTTT
CASSAPTYSTDTQYF
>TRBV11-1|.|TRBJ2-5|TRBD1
TGTGCCAGCAGCCGAGGGACAGACCTTCAAGAGACCCAGTACTTC
CASSRGTDLQETQYF
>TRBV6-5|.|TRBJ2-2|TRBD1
TGTGCCAGCACCTATAGGACAGGCCAAACCGGGGAGCTGTTTTTT
CASTYRTGQTGELFF
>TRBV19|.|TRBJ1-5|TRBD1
TGTGCCAGTAGTATAGATCTATGGGGGACAGGGATCAATCAGCCCCAGCATTTT
CASSIDLWGTGINQPQHF
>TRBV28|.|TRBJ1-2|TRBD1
TGTGCCAGCAGTTTAAGTGGACAGGGGGATTTCTTGGGCTATGGCTACACCTTC
CASSLSGQGDFLGYGYTF
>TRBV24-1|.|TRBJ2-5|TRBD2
TGTGCCACCAGTGAGGCGGGGAGGGACTCAGAGACCCAGTACTTC
CATSEAGRDSETQYF
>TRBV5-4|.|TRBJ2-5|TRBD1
TGTGCCAGCACGAAAATCCGGGACAGGGGAGAGACCCAGTACTTC
CASTKIRDRGETQYF
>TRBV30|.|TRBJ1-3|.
TGTGCCTGGAGTCGACTAGGACAAACCTCTGGAAACACCATATATTTT
CAWSRLGQTSGNTIYF
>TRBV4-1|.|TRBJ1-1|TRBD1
TGCGCCAGCAGCCTTAGACAGGGGAACACTGAAGCTTTCTTT
CASSLRQGNTEAFF
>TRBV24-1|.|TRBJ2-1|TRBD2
TGTGCCACCAGTGCGAAGCGGGAGAGCTACAATGAGCAGTTCTTC
CATSAKRESYNEQFF
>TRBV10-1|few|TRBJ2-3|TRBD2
TGCGCCAGCAGTGACTCCCCGCGGGGACTAGCGAGATTCACAGATACGCAGTATTTT
CASSDSPRGLARFTDTQYF
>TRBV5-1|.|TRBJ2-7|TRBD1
TGCGCCAGCAGCTTGGGCGGGACAGGGGCCTACGAGCAGTACTTC
CASSLGGTGAYEQYF
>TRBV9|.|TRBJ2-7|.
TGTGCCAGCAGCGCCTTCCCCTCCTACGAGCAGTACTTC
CASSAFPSYEQYF
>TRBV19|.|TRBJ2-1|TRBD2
TGTGCCAGTAGTATTGGACTAGCGGGAGATACACACAAGGAGTTCTTC
CASSIGLAGDTHKEFF
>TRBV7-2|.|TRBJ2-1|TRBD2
TGTGCCAGCAGCCCTTCTAGCGGGAGAAGCAATGAGCAGTTCTTC
CASSPSSGRSNEQFF
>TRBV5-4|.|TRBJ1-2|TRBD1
TGTGCCAGCAGCTTATTCCTACAGGGGACCTATGGCTACACCTTC
CASSLFLQGTYGYTF
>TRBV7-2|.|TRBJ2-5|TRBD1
TGTGCCAGCAGCTCGATAGGGCAGGGGGTAACCCAGTACTTC
CASSSIGQGVTQYF
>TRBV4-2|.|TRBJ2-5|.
TGTGCCAGCAGCCAAACTAGGAAGGATGAGACCCAGTACTTC
CASSQTRKDETQYF
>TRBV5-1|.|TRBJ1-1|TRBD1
TGCGCCAGCAGGCTAACAGGGGGCACTGAAGCTTTCTTT
CASRLTGGTEAFF
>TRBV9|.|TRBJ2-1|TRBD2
TGTGCCAGCAGCCCCAGGGTAGCGGGGACCTCTCGGTTCTTC
CASSPRVAGTSRFF
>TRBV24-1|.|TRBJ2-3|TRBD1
TGTGCCACCAGTGATGCCGGGACAGGGGCCACAGATACGCAGTATTTT
CATSDAGTGATDTQYF
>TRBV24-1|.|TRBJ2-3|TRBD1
TGTGCCACCAGTGTCGGACAGGGTAGCACAGATACGCAGTATTTT
CATSVGQGSTDTQYF
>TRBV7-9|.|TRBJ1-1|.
TGTGCCAGCACTCAAAATCCCCAGGGGTTCACTGAAGCTTTCTTT
CASTQNPQGFTEAFF
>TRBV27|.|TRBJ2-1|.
TGTGCCAGCAGTTTAGCGGGGAGCTCCTACAATGAGCAGTTCTTC
CASSLAGSSYNEQFF
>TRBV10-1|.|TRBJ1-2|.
TGCGCCAGCAGTGAGTCTACTACCCCTGGTCCAGGGCCCTATGGCTACACCTTC
CASSESTTPGPGPYGYTF
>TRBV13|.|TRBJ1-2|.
TGTGCCAGCAGCCAGGGCAGGGGCAGCTATGGCTACACCTTC
CASSQGRGSYGYTF
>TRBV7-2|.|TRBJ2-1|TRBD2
TGTGCCAGCAGCTTAGGGTCTAGCGGGAGGGTTGAGCAGTTCTTC
CASSLGSSGRVEQFF
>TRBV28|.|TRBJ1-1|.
TGTGCCAGCAGCCCACTTGGCCGGGGGAACACTGAAGCTTTCTTT
CASSPLGRGNTEAFF
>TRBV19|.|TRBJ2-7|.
TGTGCCAGTAGTATGAACAGGGTTTCGGGGCAGTACTTC
CASSMNRVSGQYF
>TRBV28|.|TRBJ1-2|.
TGTGCCAGCAGTTTTCCCCTCCCCGCCGGGGGCTACACCTTC
CASSFPLPAGGYTF
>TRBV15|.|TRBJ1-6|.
TGTGCCACCAGCAGACGCCTAGTAGAGGTTGGACCCCTCCACTTT
CATSRRLVEVGPLHF
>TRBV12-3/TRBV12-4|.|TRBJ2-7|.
TGTGCCAGCAGTTGGCAGGGGGGCTACGAGCAGTACTTC
CASSWQGGYEQYF
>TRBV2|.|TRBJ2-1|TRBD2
TGTGCCAGCAGGGATAGCGGGAGTTCCTACAATGAGCAGTTCTTC
CASRDSGSSYNEQFF
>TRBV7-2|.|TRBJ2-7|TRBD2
TGTGCCAGCAGCTTAGATTCCGGGAGGGCCTACGAGCAGTACTTC
CASSLDSGRAYEQYF
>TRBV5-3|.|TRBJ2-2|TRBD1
TGTGCCAGAAGCCGACAGGGGCACACCGGGGAGCTGTTTTTT
CARSRQGHTGELFF